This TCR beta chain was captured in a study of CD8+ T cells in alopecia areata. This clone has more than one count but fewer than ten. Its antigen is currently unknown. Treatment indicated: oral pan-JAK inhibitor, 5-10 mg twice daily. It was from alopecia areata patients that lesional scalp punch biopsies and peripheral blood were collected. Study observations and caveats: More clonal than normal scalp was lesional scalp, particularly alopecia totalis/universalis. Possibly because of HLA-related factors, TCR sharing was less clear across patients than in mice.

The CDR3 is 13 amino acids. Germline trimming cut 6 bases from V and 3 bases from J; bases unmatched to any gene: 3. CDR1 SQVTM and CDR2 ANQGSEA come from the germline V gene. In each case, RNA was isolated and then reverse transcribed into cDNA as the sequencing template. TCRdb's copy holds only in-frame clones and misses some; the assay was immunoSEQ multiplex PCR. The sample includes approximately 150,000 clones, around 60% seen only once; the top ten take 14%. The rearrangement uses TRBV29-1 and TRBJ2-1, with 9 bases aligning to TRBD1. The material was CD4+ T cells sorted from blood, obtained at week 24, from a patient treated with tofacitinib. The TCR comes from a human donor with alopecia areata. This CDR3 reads CSVGQGSYNEQFF. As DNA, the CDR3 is TGCAGCGTCGGACAGGGGAGCTACAATGAGCAGTTCTTC.